Sequencing of this TCR beta chain was carried out in a study of patients and donors after allogeneic stem cell transplantation. The ends were cut back, 0 bases at V and 4 bases at J, with 9 bases in the middle. CDR1 and CDR2 (germline): LGHNA, YNFKEQ. The CDR3 loop spans 15 amino acids. TCRdb recomputed calls from the RT-PCR reads with MiXCR, one row per CDR3 protein. The sample includes 87,000 or so distinct CDR3 sequences, just under 5% of them seen just once. This clonotype was recorded at least ten times. The source is a human donor who was either an allogeneic HSCT recipient or a stem cell or donor lymphocyte infusion donor (not recorded which). It is not recorded whose cells these are; they may come from a transplant donor. V gene TRBV4-2 combines with J gene TRBJ1-4; the D gene is possibly TRBD1 (6 bases). The sample taken for sequencing was blood, either unsorted or a sorted T cell fraction (not recorded which). Here the CDR3 reads CASSQDRGFNEKLFF. The CDR3 nucleotides read TGTGCCAGCAGCCAAGACAGGGGCTTTAATGAAAAACTGTTTTTT.